This T cell receptor beta chain was recovered during a study of long-term antiretroviral therapy in people with HIV. The CDR3 is 12 amino acids. V was trimmed by 6 bases and J by 2 bases, leaving 7 bases between them. CDR1 is SGHAT, CDR2 FQNNGV, per germline. Study conclusions and caveats: The study found narrower CDR3 length ranges in HIV repertoires than in controls. ART adherence, viral resistance and therapy changes went undocumented.

A remark on this clone: As yet, its antigen is unknown.

At the survey level, the v3.0 immunoSEQ assay was run. TCRdb keeps only in-frame clones here, not all; method: immunoSEQ multiplex PCR. Of about 21,000 clones in the sample, about nine tenths were seen once. The TCR was taken from a man between 18 and 35 years old with HIV. The sequencing used unsorted PBMCs, collected 0.2 years before starting antiretroviral therapy. The genes are TRBV11-2 and TRBJ2-5; D might be TRBD1 (5 bases). CDR3 sequence (DNA): TGTGCCAGCAGGGACACTCAAGAGACCCAGTACTTC. Translating it yields CASRDTQETQYF. The whole variable domain, filled in from reference TRBV11-2 and TRBJ2-5, reads EAGVAQSPRYKIIEKRQSVAFWCNPISGHATLYWYQQILGQGPKLLIQFQNNGVVDDSQLPKDRFSAERLKGVDSTLKIQPAKLEDSAVYLCASRDTQETQYFGPGTRLLVL.